The subject of this entry is one T cell receptor (beta chain). Deletions cut 3 bases from V and 1 base from J, with 24 bases between. The length of the CDR3 is 19 residues. Germline CDR1 reads PRHDT; CDR2 reads FYEKMQ (reference sequence). This record comes from a study of blood T cell repertoires in COVID-19. Sequenced by immunoSEQ multiplex PCR; TCRdb stores in-frame clones only, minus some. The sample gives approximately 240,000 clones, roughly 87% of which show up once; about 6% is in the top ten. Participant ages covered about 18 to 95 years across about two dozen US areas. Participants' reported clinical history set cohort assignment.

The sequenced sample consisted of PBMCs or T cells enriched from blood (not recorded which). The clonotype originates from a woman aged 25 to 45 with acute COVID-19. This chain links TRBV13 with TRBJ1-1; D might be TRBD1 (5 bases). The CDR3 DNA reads as TGTGCCAGCAGCTTTGGTGTAATGGACACTTGGGATTGGAACACTGAAGCTTTCTTT. It translates to CASSFGVMDTWDWNTEAFF.